This T cell receptor beta chain was observed in a study of blood T cell repertoires in COVID-19. Study background: T cells, B-cell-depleted T cells, or PBMCs provided the cDNA or gDNA that served as material.

During active infection, Seattle patients enrolled and were then monitored through disease. TCRdb's copy holds only in-frame clones and misses some; the assay was immunoSEQ multiplex PCR. The table records 80,000 or so clones, about 82% of them present only once. Trimming removed 1 base at V and 6 bases at J, with 9 bases between. This CDR3 has 13 amino acids. Germline CDR1 reads KGHSH; CDR2 reads LQKENI. Material for sequencing was peripheral blood. The TCR originated in a man aged 45-65 years with COVID-19, enrolled during active disease. J is TRBJ1-1 and V is TRBV18, with TRBD1 as a possible D gene (5 bases). The CDR3 protein is CASSPRQGSEAFF. The CDR3, as DNA: TGTGCCAGCTCACCACGGCAGGGCTCTGAAGCTTTCTTT.